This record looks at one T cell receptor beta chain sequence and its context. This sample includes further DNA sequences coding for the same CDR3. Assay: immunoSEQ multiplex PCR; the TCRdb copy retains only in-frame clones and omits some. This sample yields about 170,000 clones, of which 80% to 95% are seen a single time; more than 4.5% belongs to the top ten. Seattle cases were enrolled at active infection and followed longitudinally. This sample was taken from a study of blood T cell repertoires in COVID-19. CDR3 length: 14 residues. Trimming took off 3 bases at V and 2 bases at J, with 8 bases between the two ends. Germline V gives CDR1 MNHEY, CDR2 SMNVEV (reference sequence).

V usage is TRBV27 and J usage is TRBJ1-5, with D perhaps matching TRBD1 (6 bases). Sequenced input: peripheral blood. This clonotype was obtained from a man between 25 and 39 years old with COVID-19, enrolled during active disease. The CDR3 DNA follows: TGTGCCAGCAGTTTCAGGGGCGGCAATCAGCCCCAGCATTTT. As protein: CASSFRGGNQPQHF.